This T cell receptor (beta chain) was sequenced for a study of blood T cell repertoires in COVID-19. The overall study: Samples of COVID-19 (acute and convalescent) were obtained from the United States, Italy and Spain. PBMCs, B-cell-depleted T cells, or T cells were the source of the cDNA or gDNA that made up the material.

As originally analysed: Reference gene primer amplification gave nucleated cell count estimates. The table came from immunoSEQ multiplex PCR; TCRdb's copy has only in-frame clones and leaves some out. Clonal size and the V and J genes are those of that table, whereas D and trimming came from the DNA. The sample carries 230,000 or so clones, around 86% recorded once. V lost 2 bases, J lost 2 bases, and 10 bases lay in between. Germline values: CDR1 MNHNS, CDR2 SASEGT. The CDR3 loop spans 14 amino acids. Material for sequencing was peripheral blood. The V and J genes are TRBV6-1 and TRBJ2-7, with no clear D. The sequence derives from a human donor in a cohort sampled during active COVID-19. The CDR3 DNA follows: TGTGCCAGCAGTGAATACCAGGCCCCCTACGAGCAGTACTTC. Translated: CASSEYQAPYEQYF.